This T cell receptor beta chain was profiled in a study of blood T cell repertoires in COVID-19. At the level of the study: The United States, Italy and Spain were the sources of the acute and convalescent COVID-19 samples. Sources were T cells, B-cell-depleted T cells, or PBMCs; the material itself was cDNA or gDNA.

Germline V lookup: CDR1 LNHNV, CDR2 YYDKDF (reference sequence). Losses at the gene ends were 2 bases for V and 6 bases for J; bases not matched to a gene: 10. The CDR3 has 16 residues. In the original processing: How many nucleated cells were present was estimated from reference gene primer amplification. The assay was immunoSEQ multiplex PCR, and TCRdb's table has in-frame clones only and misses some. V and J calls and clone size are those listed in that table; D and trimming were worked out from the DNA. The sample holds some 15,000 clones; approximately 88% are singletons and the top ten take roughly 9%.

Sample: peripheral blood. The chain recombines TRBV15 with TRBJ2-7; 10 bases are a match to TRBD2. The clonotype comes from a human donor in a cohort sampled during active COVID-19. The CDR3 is CATSRSRGGTSVEQYF. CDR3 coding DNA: TGTGCCACCAGCAGATCGAGAGGGGGGACTAGCGTCGAGCAGTACTTC.